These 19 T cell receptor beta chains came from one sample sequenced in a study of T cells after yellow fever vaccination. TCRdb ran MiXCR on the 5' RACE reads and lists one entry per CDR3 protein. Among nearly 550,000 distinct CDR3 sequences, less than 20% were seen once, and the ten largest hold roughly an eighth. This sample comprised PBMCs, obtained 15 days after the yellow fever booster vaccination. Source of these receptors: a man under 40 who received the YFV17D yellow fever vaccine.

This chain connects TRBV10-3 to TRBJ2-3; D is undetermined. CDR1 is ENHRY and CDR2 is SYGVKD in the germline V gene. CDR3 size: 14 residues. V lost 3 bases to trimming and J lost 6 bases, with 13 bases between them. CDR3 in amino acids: CAISETGIRDTQYF. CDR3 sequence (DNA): TGTGCCATCAGTGAAACCGGCATCAGGGATACGCAGTATTTT.

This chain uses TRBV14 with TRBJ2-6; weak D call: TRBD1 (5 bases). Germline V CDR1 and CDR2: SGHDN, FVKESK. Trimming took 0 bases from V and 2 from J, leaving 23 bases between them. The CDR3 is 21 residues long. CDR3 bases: TGTGCCAGCAGCCAAGAAGGGGCCTTTAGGGGAAGGTTAACTGGGGCCAACGTCCTGACTTTC. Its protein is CASSQEGAFRGRLTGANVLTF.

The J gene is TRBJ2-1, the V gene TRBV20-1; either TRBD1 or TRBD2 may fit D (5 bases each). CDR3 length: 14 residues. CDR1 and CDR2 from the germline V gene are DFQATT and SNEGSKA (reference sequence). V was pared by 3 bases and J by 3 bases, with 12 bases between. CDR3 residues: CSARPGRNYNEQFF. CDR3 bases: TGCAGTGCTAGGCCGGGACGAAACTACAATGAGCAGTTCTTC.

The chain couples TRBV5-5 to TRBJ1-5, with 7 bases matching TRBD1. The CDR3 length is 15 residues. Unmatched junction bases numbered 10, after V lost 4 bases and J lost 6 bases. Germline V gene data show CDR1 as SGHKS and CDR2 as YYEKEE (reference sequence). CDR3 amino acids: CASSRDRGPTQPQHF. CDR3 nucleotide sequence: TGTGCCAGCAGCCGGGACAGAGGCCCCACTCAGCCCCAGCATTTT.

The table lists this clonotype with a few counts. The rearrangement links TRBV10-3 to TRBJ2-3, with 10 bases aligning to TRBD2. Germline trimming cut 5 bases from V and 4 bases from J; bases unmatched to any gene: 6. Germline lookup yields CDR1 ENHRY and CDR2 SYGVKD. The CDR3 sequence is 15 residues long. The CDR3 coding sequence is TGTGCCATCAGTTCAGCGGGAGGGCCATCAGATACGCAGTATTTT. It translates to CAISSAGGPSDTQYF.

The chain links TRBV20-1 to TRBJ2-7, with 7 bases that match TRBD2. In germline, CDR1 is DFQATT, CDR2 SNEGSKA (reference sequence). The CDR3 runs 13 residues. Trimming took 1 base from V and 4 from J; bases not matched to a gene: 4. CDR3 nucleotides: TGCAGTGCTAGAGTTACTAGCGAGTACGAGCAGTACTTC. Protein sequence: CSARVTSEYEQYF.

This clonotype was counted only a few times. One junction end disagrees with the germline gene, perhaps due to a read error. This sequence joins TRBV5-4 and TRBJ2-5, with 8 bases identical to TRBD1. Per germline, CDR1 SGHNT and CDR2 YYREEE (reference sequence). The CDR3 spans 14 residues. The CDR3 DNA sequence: TGTGCCACACACCCGGACAGGGTGGAGGGCCGTGAGAACTTC. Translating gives CATHPDRVEGRENF.

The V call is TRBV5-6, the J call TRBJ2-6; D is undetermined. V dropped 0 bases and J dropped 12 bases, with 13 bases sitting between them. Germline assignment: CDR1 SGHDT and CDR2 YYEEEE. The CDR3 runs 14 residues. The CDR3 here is CASSLDWAEIVLTF. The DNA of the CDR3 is TGTGCCAGCAGCTTGGATTGGGCAGAGATCGTCCTGACTTTC. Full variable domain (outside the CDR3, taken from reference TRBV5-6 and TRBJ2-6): DAGVTQSPTHLIKTRGQQVTLRCSPKSGHDTVSWYQQALGQGPQFIFQYYEEEERQRGNFPDRFSGHQFPNYSSELNVNALLLGDSALYLCASSLDWAEIVLTFGAGSRLTVL.

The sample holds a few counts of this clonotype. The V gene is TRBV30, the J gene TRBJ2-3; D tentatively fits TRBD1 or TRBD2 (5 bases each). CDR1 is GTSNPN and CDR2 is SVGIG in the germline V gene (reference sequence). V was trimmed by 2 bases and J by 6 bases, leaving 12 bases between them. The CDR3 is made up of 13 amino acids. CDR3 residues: CAWSLGEVDTQYF. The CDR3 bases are TGTGCCTGGAGTCTGGGGGAAGTTGATACGCAGTATTTT.

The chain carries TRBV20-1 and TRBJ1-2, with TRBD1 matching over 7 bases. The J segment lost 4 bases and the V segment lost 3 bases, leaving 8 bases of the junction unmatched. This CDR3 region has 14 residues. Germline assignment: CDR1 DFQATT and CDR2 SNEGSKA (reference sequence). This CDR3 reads CSARRDSFTYGYTF. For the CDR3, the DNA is TGCAGTGCTAGGAGGGACAGCTTCACCTATGGCTACACCTTC.

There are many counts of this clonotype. CDR3 nucleotides: TGCAGCGTTCCCAGGGCCTCTGGGGCCAACGTCCTGACTTTC. Encoded protein: CSVPRASGANVLTF. The chain employs TRBV29-1 and TRBJ2-6; D perhaps matches TRBD1 (5 bases). CDR3 size: 14 residues. The V end lost 5 bases, the J end lost 0 bases, and 8 bases lay between the germline ends. CDR1 SQVTM and CDR2 ANQGSEA come from the germline V gene. Variable domain in full (rest from reference TRBV29-1 and TRBJ2-6): SAVISQKPSRDICQRGTSLTIQCQVDSQVTMMFWYRQQPGQSLTLIATANQGSEATYESGFVIDKFPISRPNLTFSTLTVSNMSPEDSSIYLCSVPRASGANVLTFGAGSRLTVL.

The CDR3 spells CASSPADGPYEQYF. The CDR3 bases are TGTGCCAGCTCACCAGCCGACGGCCCCTACGAGCAGTACTTC. The chain employs TRBV18 and TRBJ2-7; D is uncertain. The V gene's germline CDR1 is KGHSH and CDR2 LQKENI. V lost 2 bases and J 2 bases, leaving 10 bases between the germline ends. The CDR3 runs to 14 residues.

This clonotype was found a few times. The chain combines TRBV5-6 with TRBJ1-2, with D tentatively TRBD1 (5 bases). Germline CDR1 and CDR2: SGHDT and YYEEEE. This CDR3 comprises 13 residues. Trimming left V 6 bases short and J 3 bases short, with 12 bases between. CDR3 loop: CASTEDTDYGYTF. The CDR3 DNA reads TGTGCCAGCACCGAGGACACCGACTATGGCTACACCTTC.

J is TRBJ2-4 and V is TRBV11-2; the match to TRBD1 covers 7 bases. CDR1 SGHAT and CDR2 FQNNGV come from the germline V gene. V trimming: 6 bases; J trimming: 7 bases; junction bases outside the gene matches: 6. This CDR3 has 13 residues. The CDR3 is CASRKTGINIQYF. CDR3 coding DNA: TGTGCCAGCAGAAAGACAGGGATTAACATTCAGTACTTC.

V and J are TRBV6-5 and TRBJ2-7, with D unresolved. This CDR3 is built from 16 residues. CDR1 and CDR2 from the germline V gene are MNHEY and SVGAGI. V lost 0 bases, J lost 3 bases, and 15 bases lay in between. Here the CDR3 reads CASSYSIHPTDYEQYF. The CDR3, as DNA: TGTGCCAGCAGTTACTCGATACACCCGACTGACTACGAGCAGTACTTC.

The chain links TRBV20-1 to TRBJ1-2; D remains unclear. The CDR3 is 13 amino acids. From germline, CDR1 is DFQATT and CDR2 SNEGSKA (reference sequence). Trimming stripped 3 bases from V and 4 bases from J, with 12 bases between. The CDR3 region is CSARTIITYGYTF. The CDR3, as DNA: TGCAGTGCTAGGACAATTATTACCTATGGCTACACCTTC.

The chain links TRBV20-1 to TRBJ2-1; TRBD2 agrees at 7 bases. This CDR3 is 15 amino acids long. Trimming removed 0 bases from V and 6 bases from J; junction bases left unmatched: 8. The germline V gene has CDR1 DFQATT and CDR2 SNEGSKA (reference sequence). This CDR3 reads CSARDGGRALNEQFF. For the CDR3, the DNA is TGCAGTGCTAGAGACGGGGGGAGGGCCCTCAATGAGCAGTTCTTC.

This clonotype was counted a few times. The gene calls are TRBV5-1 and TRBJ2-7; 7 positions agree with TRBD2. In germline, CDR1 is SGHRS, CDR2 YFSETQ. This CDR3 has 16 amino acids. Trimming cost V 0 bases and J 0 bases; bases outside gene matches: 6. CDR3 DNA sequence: TGCGCCAGCAGCTTGGAGGTCGGGGGGAGCTCCTACGAGCAGTACTTC. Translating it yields CASSLEVGGSSYEQYF.

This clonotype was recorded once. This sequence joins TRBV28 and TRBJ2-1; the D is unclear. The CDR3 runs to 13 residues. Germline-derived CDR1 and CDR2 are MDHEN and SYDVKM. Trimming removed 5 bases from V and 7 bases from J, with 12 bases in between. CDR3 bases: TGTGCCAGCAGTCACCTCCGTGGGAATGAGCAGTTCTTC. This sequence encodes CASSHLRGNEQFF.